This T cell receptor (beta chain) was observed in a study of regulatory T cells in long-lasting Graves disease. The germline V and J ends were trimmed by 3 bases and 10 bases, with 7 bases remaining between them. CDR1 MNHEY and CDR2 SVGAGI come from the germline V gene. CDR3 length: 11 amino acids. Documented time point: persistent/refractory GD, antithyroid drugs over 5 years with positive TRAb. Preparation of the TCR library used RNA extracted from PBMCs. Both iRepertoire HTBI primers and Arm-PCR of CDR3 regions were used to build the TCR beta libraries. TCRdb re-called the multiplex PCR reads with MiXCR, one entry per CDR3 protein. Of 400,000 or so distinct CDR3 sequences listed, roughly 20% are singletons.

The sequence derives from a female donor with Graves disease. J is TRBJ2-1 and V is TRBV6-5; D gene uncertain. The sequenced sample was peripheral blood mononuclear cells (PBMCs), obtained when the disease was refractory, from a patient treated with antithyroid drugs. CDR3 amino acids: CASSYWPEQFF. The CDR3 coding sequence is TGTGCCAGCAGTTATTGGCCAGAGCAGTTCTTC.